A selection of T cell receptor beta chains follows, all from one sample in a study of cytomegalovirus exposure and HLA in healthy donors. The repertoire was sequenced with immunoSEQ multiplex PCR; TCRdb's copy has only in-frame clones and lacks some. The sample has 55,000 to 80,000 clones, around 68% seen once. The sequenced material came from PBMCs. Receptor source: a man aged 50 to 60 in good health and CMV-seropositive. The CDR3 runs from the conserved cysteine through the conserved F or W. A D gene is named only where the DNA matches it firmly. A clone size is listed for some rows: how often the clone was seen (once, few, many), or a class if it is expanded.

d_call clone_size j_call v_call cdr3_aa cdr3_nt
TRBD2 few TRBJ2-1 TRBV7-2 CASSSMTSGGAGEQFF TGTGCCAGCAGCTCAATGACTAGCGGGGGGGCAGGTGAGCAGTTCTTC
. . TRBJ1-2 TRBV28 CASISGRGYTF TGTGCCAGCATTTCAGGGCGCGGCTACACCTTC
. . TRBJ2-5 TRBV5-4 CASSLGGTQAETQYF TGTGCCAGCAGCTTAGGCGGGACCCAAGCAGAGACCCAGTACTTC
. . TRBJ1-3 TRBV15 CATSRASLSGNTIYF TGTGCCACCAGCAGAGCCTCTCTCTCTGGAAACACCATATATTTT
TRBD2 . TRBJ2-7 TRBV7-2 CASSSHLAGAAYEQYF TGTGCCAGCAGCTCCCATCTAGCGGGGGCCGCCTACGAGCAGTACTTC
TRBD1 . TRBJ2-5 TRBV5-6 CASSWQGEETQYF TGTGCCAGCAGCTGGCAGGGGGAAGAGACCCAGTACTTC
TRBD1 . TRBJ2-7 TRBV29-1 CSVEPLGQGSYEQYF TGCAGCGTTGAACCTCTAGGACAGGGATCCTACGAGCAGTACTTC
TRBD2 . TRBJ2-3 TRBV6-1 CASSEGGGTSGRGRTDTQYF TGTGCCAGCAGTGAAGGGGGTGGGACTAGCGGGAGGGGAAGGACAGATACGCAGTATTTT
TRBD2 . TRBJ2-2 TRBV27 CASEPRGGTGELFF TGTGCCAGCGAACCACGGGGGGGCACCGGGGAGCTGTTTTTT
TRBD2 . TRBJ2-1 TRBV5-1 CASSSRTSGGSNEQFF TGCGCCAGCAGCTCCCGGACTAGCGGGGGGAGCAATGAGCAGTTCTTC
TRBD1 once TRBJ1-2 TRBV9 CASSVQAGGYGYTF TGTGCCAGCAGCGTCCAGGCAGGGGGCTATGGCTACACCTTC
TRBD2 . TRBJ2-1 TRBV9 CASSGGLAGYNEQFF TGTGCCAGCAGCGGGGGACTAGCGGGCTACAATGAGCAGTTCTTC
. . TRBJ2-3 TRBV11-1 CASSSLLGQLSLDTQYF TGTGCCAGCAGCTCCCTGCTTGGACAGCTCTCCCTGGATACGCAGTATTTT
. . TRBJ1-5 TRBV6-5 CASSNRRSNQPQHF TGTGCCAGCAGTAACAGGAGAAGCAATCAGCCCCAGCATTTT
. . TRBJ2-7 TRBV7-9 CASSPLLEQYF TGTGCCAGCAGCCCTTTGTTGGAGCAGTACTTC
. . TRBJ2-5 TRBV5-4 CASGVGGQETQYF TGTGCCAGCGGAGTGGGGGGACAAGAGACCCAGTACTTC
. . TRBJ2-7 TRBV10-2 CASSAPETSYEQYF TGCGCCAGCAGTGCCCCCGAGACTTCCTACGAGCAGTACTTC
TRBD1 . TRBJ1-5 TRBV30 CAWSQDRGHQPQHF TGTGCCTGGAGTCAGGACAGGGGTCATCAGCCCCAGCATTTT
TRBD2 . TRBJ2-1 TRBV30 CAWSPRGGRTSGSSGEQFF TGTGCCTGGAGTCCCCGGGGGGGGAGAACTAGCGGGAGTAGCGGTGAGCAGTTCTTC
TRBD1 . TRBJ2-5 TRBV6-5 CASLQGTSSGTQYF TGTGCCAGCCTACAGGGGACAAGTTCGGGGACCCAGTACTTC
TRBD2 . TRBJ2-5 TRBV6-1 CASSEGLAETQYF TGTGCCAGCAGTGAAGGACTAGCGGAGACCCAGTACTTC
TRBD2 few TRBJ2-7 TRBV7-6 CASSRTSGIQGQYF TGTGCCAGCAGCCGGACTAGCGGGATACAAGGGCAGTACTTC
. . TRBJ2-3 TRBV11-2 CASSLGAGFTDTQYF TGTGCCAGCAGCTTAGGCGCAGGCTTCACAGATACGCAGTATTTT
TRBD1 . TRBJ1-5 TRBV5-6 CASSPGQGGQPQHF TGTGCCAGCAGCCCCGGACAGGGTGGGCAGCCCCAGCATTTT
TRBD2 . TRBJ2-2 TRBV4-1 CASSQELAGYGAGELFF TGCGCCAGCAGCCAAGAACTAGCGGGTTATGGCGCCGGGGAGCTGTTTTTT
TRBD2 . TRBJ2-5 TRBV11-2 CASSMERGLETQYF TGTGCCAGCAGCATGGAGCGGGGACTGGAGACCCAGTACTTC
. few TRBJ1-1 TRBV5-4 CASSFFSRAVTEAFF TGTGCCAGCAGCTTCTTCTCCAGGGCTGTCACTGAAGCTTTCTTT
. . TRBJ1-5 TRBV27 CASSLRGQPQHF TGTGCCAGCAGTTTAAGGGGTCAGCCCCAGCATTTT
TRBD2 few TRBJ2-5 TRBV5-4 CASSLAGSSGRETQYF TGTGCCAGCAGCTTGGCCGGGTCTAGCGGGCGAGAGACCCAGTACTTC
. . TRBJ2-7 TRBV18 CASSLNRGGDEQYF TGTGCCAGCTCACTCAACAGGGGGGGTGACGAGCAGTACTTC
. few TRBJ1-1 TRBV7-9 CASSFGRNTEAFF TGTGCCAGCAGCTTCGGTAGGAACACTGAAGCTTTCTTT